This T cell receptor beta chain was identified in a study of post-analysis software for immune sequencing data. cDNA libraries for TCR beta contained unique molecular identifiers. One entry per CDR3 protein results from TCRdb running MiXCR on the PCR reads. Found here are approximately 570,000 distinct CDR3 sequences, roughly 46% of them singletons; the top ten hold about 1.5%. Study-wide findings and caveats: Samples from a shared batch, those prepared together, strongly co-clustered by F measure. When compared against controls, multiple sclerosis patients showed significantly lower normalized Chao1 diversity. TRBV segments more frequent in patients than in controls numbered a few and included TRBV5-6, TRBV5-1 and TRBV20-1.

The table lists this clonotype with a few counts. Its antigen is unknown. The CDR3 is 12 residues long. The germline gives CDR1 ENHRY, CDR2 SYGVKD. V gave up 10 bases and J gave up 4 bases, with 14 bases separating them. The rearrangement joins TRBV10-3 to TRBJ2-7; TRBD1 or TRBD2 may be the D gene (6 bases each). The sequence derives from a girl aged 5-17 years with multiple sclerosis. The sequencing sample was made of blood. The CDR3 DNA reads as TGTGCCACCCAGGAAGGGGGGTACGAGCAGTACTTC. Protein: CATQEGGYEQYF.